One sample yielded the 13 T cell receptor beta chains listed below, sequenced in a study of blood T cells in healthy people across ages. A second 7 to 11 cycle PCR used barcoded and J-beta primers. TCRdb analysed the 5' RACE reads with MiXCR anew, one entry per CDR3 protein. The sample includes fewer than 900,000 distinct CDR3 sequences, around 46% of them seen just once. Sequenced input: blood. These receptors all come from a woman in her fifties or sixties in good health.

The chain is built from TRBV6-5 and TRBJ2-7; D may match TRBD1 or TRBD2 (6 bases each). This CDR3 has 15 amino acids. V was shortened by 4 bases and J by 7 bases, with 20 bases between the two germline ends. Per germline, CDR1 MNHEY and CDR2 SVGAGI. CDR3 DNA: TGTGCCAGCAGTTCGCGGTTGCGAGGGGGGCAGGAGCAGTACTTC. Protein sequence: CASSSRLRGGQEQYF.

The V and J genes are TRBV4-2 and TRBJ2-3; 9 bases match TRBD2. The germline V gene encodes CDR1 LGHNA and CDR2 YNFKEQ. The CDR3 length is 16 residues. Losses at the gene ends were 0 bases for V and 7 bases for J; bases not matched to a gene: 8. The CDR3 DNA is TGTGCCAGCAGCCAAGACCATAGCGGGGGAACCTATACGCAGTATTTT. Translating it yields CASSQDHSGGTYTQYF.

In this sample, this clonotype turned up a few times. The chain has TRBV20-1 and TRBJ2-1, with 16 positions matching TRBD2. The CDR3 is 14 residues long. Germline values: CDR1 DFQATT, CDR2 SNEGSKA (reference sequence). This chain's CDR3 is CSAGLAGGMHEQFF. The CDR3 DNA is TGCAGCGCGGGACTAGCGGGGGGGATGCATGAGCAGTTCTTC.

The chain has TRBV9 and TRBJ2-5; no reliable D call. This CDR3 has 13 residues. The germline gives CDR1 SGDLS, CDR2 YYNGEE. The germline V and J ends were trimmed by 4 bases and 5 bases, with 12 bases remaining between them. CDR3 amino acids: CASSTRPGETQYF. Written as DNA, the CDR3 is TGTGCCAGCAGCACTCGTCCTGGGGAGACCCAGTACTTC.

The rearrangement links TRBV7-9 to TRBJ1-1, with 9 bases lining up with TRBD1. The CDR3 runs to 14 residues. Per the germline V gene, CDR1 is SEHNR and CDR2 is FQNEAQ (reference sequence). V trimming: 9 bases; J trimming: 5 bases; junction bases outside the gene matches: 10. The CDR3 sequence is CASHLQGAGTEAFF. The CDR3 nucleotides read TGTGCCAGTCACCTACAGGGGGCTGGAACTGAAGCTTTCTTT.

This rearrangement joins TRBV6-2 or TRBV6-3 to TRBJ1-2; D is possibly TRBD1 (5 bases). The ends were cut back, 5 bases at V and 2 bases at J, with 15 bases in the middle. The CDR3 is 15 amino acids. From germline, CDR1 is MNHEY and CDR2 SVGEGT. CDR3 region: CASSQPGTDNYGYTF. CDR3 in DNA: TGTGCCAGCAGTCAACCAGGGACGGACAACTATGGCTACACCTTC.

The V and J genes are TRBV7-2 and TRBJ2-7, with D possibly matching TRBD2 (6 bases). Germline loops: CDR1 SGHTA, CDR2 FQGNSA. The CDR3 runs to 14 residues. Between the trimmed V and J ends, which lost 3 bases and 2 bases, there was a span of 11 bases. The CDR3 coding sequence is TGTGCCAGCAGCTTGGGACTGGGAACCTACGAGCAGTACTTC. Amino acids: CASSLGLGTYEQYF.

The chain recombines TRBV7-9 with TRBJ2-1, with D perhaps matching TRBD1 or TRBD2 (5 bases each). Germline CDR1 SEHNR, CDR2 FQNEAQ (reference sequence). Trimming removed 4 bases at V and 6 bases at J, with 16 bases between. CDR3 length equals 15 residues. The CDR3 spells CASSYGTAICNEQFF. In nucleotides, the CDR3 is TGTGCCAGCAGCTACGGGACCGCCATATGCAATGAGCAGTTCTTC.

This rearrangement joins TRBV13 to TRBJ1-3; D perhaps matches TRBD1 (6 bases). V lost 3 bases to trimming and J lost 3 bases, with 12 bases between them. CDR3 length: 15 residues. Germline loops: CDR1 PRHDT, CDR2 FYEKMQ (reference sequence). CDR3 protein: CASSFSGANGNTIYF. The CDR3 DNA is TGTGCCAGCAGCTTTTCGGGGGCGAATGGAAACACCATATATTTT.

The chain uses TRBV4-2 and TRBJ1-2; no firm D call. The germline gives CDR1 LGHNA, CDR2 YNFKEQ. Trimming left V 1 base short and J 4 bases short, with 16 bases between. This CDR3 contains 16 residues. CDR3 loop: CASSQATGIRIYGYTF. In DNA, the CDR3 is TGTGCCAGCAGCCAAGCTACGGGGATTCGGATCTATGGCTACACCTTC.

The chain links TRBV5-1 to TRBJ2-5; perhaps TRBD1 as D (6 bases). The assigned J gene may be wrong: the sequence end matches TRBJ2-7 better. The CDR3 runs to 14 residues. The germline V gene encodes CDR1 SGHRS and CDR2 YFSETQ. CDR3 sequence (DNA): TGCGCCAGCAGCTTACAGGGCCTCGGCTACGAGCAGTACTTC. It translates to CASSLQGLGYEQYF.

The chain uses TRBV11-2 and TRBJ2-7; maybe TRBD2 (5 bases). This CDR3 has 15 amino acids. Germline-derived CDR1 and CDR2 are SGHAT and FQNNGV. The V gene lost 3 bases and the J gene lost 9 bases, with 21 bases spanning the gap. CDR3 sequence reads: CASSLDNGVPGVQYF. The CDR3 DNA is TGTGCCAGCAGCTTGGATAACGGGGTGCCAGGTGTGCAGTACTTC.

In this sample, this clonotype turned up many times. The rearrangement uses TRBV4-3 and TRBJ2-7, with TRBD1 identical over 8 bases. The V gene's germline CDR1 is LGHNA and CDR2 YSLEER. The junction had 8 bases not matched to a gene; V was cut back by 0 bases and J by 7 bases. CDR3 length equals 15 residues. DNA for the CDR3: TGCGCCAGCAGCCAAGAGGGGACAGGCCTAAGGGAGCAGTACTTC. Residues: CASSQEGTGLREQYF.